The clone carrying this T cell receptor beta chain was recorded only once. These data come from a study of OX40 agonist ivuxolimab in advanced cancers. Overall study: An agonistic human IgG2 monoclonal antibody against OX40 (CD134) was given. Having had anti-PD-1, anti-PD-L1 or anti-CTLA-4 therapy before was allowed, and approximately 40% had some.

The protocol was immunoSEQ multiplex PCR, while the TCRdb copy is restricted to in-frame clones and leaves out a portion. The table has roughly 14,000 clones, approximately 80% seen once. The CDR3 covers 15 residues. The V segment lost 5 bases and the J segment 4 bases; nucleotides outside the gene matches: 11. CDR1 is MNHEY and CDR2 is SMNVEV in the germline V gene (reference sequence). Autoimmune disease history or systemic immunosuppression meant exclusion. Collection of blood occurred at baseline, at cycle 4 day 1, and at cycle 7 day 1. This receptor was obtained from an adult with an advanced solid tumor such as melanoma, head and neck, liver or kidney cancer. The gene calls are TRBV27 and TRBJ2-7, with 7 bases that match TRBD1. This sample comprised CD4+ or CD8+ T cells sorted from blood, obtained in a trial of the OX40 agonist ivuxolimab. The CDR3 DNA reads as TGTGCCAGCAGTACACCGGGACAGAATTTGTACGAGCAGTACTTC. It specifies CASSTPGQNLYEQYF.